This TCR beta chain was captured in a study of T cells in Graves' hyperthyroidism and ophthalmopathy. The CDR3 is 16 amino acids. Germline V gene lookup returns CDR1 PRHDT and CDR2 FYEKMQ (reference sequence). V lost 4 bases and J lost 2; bases outside the gene matches: 6. Clinical symptoms, serum thyroxine, TRAb, thyroid ultrasound and orbital computed tomography informed diagnoses. The PBMCs studied were ones that came from 10 ml fresh peripheral blood. RNA transcripts provided the source from which TCR beta CDR3 regions were amplified. The TCR CDR3 first-round RT-PCR relied on the HTBI primer set. TCRdb recomputed calls from the multiplex PCR reads with MiXCR, one row per CDR3 protein. Of hundreds of thousands of distinct CDR3 sequences listed, about 20% are singletons.

Sequenced material: blood. The origin of this receptor is a man aged 40-49 years with Graves' ophthalmopathy. The chain is built from TRBV13 and TRBJ2-1; TRBD2 aligns across 9 bases. CDR3 sequence reads: CASSSPSGKAYNEQFF. The CDR3 DNA follows: TGTGCCAGCAGCTCGCCTAGCGGGAAGGCCTACAATGAGCAGTTCTTC. Supplemented by reference TRBV13 and TRBJ2-1, the full variable domain reads AAGVIQSPRHLIKEKRETATLKCYPIPRHDTVYWYQQGPGQDPQFLISFYEKMQSDKGSIPDRFSAQQFSDYHSELNMSSLELGDSALYFCASSSPSGKAYNEQFFGPGTRLTVL.